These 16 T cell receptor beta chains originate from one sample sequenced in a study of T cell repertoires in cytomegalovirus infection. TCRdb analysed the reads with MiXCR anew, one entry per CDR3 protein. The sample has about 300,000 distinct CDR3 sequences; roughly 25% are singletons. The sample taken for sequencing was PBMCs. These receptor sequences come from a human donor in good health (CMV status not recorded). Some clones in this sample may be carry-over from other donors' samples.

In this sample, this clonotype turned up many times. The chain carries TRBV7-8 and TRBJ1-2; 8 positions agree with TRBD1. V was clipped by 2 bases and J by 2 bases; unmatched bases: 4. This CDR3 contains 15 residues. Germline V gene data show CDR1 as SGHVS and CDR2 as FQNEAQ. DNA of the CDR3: TGTGCCAGCAGCTTACTGGACAGGGCGAACTATGGCTACACCTTC. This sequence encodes CASSLLDRANYGYTF.

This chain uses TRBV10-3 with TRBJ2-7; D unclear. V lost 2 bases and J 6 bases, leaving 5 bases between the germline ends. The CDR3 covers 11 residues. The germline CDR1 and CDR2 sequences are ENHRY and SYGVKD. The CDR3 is CAISEASEQYF. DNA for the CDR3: TGTGCCATCAGTGAGGCTAGCGAGCAGTACTTC.

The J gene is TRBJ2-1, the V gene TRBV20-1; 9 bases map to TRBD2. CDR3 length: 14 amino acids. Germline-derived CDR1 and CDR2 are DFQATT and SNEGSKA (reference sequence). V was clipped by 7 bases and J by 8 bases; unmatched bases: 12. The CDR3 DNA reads TGCAGTGGGCGGGGGGGGGCCTACTTGCATGAGCAGTTCTTC. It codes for CSGRGGAYLHEQFF.

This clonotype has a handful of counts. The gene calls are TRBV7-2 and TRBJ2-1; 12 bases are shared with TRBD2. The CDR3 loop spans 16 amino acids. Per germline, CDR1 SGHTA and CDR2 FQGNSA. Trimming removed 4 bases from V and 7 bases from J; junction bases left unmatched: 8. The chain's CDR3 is CASSSLLAGGGNEQFF. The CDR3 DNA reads TGTGCCAGCAGCTCTTTACTAGCGGGAGGAGGGAATGAGCAGTTCTTC.

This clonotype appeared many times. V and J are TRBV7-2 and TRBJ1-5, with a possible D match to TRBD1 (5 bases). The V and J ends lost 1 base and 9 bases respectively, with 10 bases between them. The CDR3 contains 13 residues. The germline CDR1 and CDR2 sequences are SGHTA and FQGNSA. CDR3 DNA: TGTGCCAGCAGCTTAGGGACAAAGAGGCCCCAGCATTTT. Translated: CASSLGTKRPQHF.

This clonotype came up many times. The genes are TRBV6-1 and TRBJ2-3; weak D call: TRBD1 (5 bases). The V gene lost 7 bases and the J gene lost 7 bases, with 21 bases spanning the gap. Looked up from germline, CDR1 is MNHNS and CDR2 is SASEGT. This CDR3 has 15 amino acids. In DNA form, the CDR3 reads TGTGCCAGCACCCCAATAATCGGGCAGGGCAATACGCAGTATTTT. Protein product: CASTPIIGQGNTQYF.

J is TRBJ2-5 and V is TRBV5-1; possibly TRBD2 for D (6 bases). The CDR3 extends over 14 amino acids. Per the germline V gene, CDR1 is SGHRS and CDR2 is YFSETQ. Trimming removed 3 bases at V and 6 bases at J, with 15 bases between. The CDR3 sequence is CASSSRDVPKTQYF. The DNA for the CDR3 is TGCGCCAGCAGCTCGCGGGACGTCCCGAAGACCCAGTACTTC.

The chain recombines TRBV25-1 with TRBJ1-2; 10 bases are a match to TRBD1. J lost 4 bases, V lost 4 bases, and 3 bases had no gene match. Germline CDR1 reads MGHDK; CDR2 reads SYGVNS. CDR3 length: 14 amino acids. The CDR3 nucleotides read TGTGCCAGCAGTGGCCGGACAGGGGGCTATGGCTACACCTTC. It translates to CASSGRTGGYGYTF.

CDR3 nucleotide sequence: TGTGCCAGCAGTTTATCCAGGGGGGGAGAAAAACTGTTTTTT. It yields the protein CASSLSRGGEKLFF. The chain joins TRBV27 to TRBJ1-4, with 7 bases that match TRBD1. The V and J ends lost 0 bases and 8 bases, in that order; junction bases with no gene match: 3. Per germline, CDR1 MNHEY and CDR2 SMNVEV (reference sequence). The CDR3 covers 14 residues.

CDR3 sequence: CASSLPLTGGGFKLFF. In DNA form, the CDR3 reads TGTGCCAGCAGTTTACCCCTAACGGGGGGCGGCTTTAAACTGTTTTTT. The rearrangement links TRBV28 to TRBJ1-4; tentatively, D is TRBD1 (6 bases). This CDR3 region has 16 residues. With 2 bases removed from V and 11 bases from J, the gap between germline ends came to 21 bases. Germline loops: CDR1 MDHEN, CDR2 SYDVKM.

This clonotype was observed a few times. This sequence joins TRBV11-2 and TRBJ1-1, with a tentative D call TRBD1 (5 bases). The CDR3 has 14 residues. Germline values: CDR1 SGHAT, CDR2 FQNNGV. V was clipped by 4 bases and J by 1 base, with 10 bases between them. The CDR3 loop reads CASSWPQGNTEAFF. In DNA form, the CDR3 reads TGTGCCAGCAGCTGGCCTCAGGGGAACACTGAAGCTTTCTTT.

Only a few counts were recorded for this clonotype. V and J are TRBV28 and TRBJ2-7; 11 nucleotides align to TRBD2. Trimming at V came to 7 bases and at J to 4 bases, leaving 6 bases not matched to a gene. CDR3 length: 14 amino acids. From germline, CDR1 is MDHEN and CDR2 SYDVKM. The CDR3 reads CASIKTSGTYEQYF. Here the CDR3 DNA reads TGTGCCAGCATTAAGACTAGCGGGACTTACGAGCAGTACTTC.

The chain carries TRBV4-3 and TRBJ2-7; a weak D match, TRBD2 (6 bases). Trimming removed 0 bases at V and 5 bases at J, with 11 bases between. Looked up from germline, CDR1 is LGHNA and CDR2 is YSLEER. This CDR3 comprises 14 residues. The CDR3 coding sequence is TGCGCCAGCAGCCAAGATGCCCGCGGGGACGAGCAGTACTTC. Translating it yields CASSQDARGDEQYF.

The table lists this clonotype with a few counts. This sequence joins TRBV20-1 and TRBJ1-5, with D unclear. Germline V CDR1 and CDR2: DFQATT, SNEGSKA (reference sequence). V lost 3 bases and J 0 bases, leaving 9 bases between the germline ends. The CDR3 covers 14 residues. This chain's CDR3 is CSASVAASNQPQHF. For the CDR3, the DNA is TGCAGTGCTAGCGTGGCAGCTAGCAATCAGCCCCAGCATTTT.

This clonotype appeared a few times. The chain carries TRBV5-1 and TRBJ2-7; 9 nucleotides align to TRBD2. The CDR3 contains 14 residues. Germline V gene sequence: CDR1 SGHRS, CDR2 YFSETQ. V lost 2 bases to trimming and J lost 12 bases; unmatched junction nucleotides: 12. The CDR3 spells CASSLEISGGERYF. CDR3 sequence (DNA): TGCGCCAGCAGCTTAGAGATTAGCGGGGGCGAACGGTACTTC.

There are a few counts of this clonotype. The CDR3 region is CASTPIWGAFEQFF. The CDR3 DNA reads as TGTGCCAGCACCCCGATCTGGGGGGCGTTTGAGCAGTTCTTC. The J gene is TRBJ2-1, the V gene TRBV28; tentatively, D is TRBD1 or TRBD2 (6 bases each). The CDR3 runs to 14 residues. Germline loops: CDR1 MDHEN, CDR2 SYDVKM. The V end lost 7 bases, the J end lost 9 bases, and 19 bases lay between the germline ends.